A selection of T cell receptor beta chains follows, all from one sample in a study of T cell repertoires in aging, cancer and after chemotherapy. One entry per CDR3 protein, called by TCRdb with MiXCR from the multiplex PCR reads. This sample carries more than 2,500 distinct CDR3 sequences, roughly 20% of them seen once, and the ten largest clones take roughly two fifths. The sample consisted of blood. These receptors were obtained from a human donor with a blood cancer. Each CDR3 is given with its conserved first and last residue. The D gene is left open where the match is weak. Where a row states a size, it is once, few, many or the class of an expanded clone; other rows omit it.

j_gene	v_gene	abundance	d_gene	CDR3aa	CDR3nt
TRBJ2-5	TRBV24-1	few	TRBD1	CATGPGTGQQETQYF	TGTGCCACCGGCCCCGGGACAGGGCAGCAAGAGACCCAGTACTTC
TRBJ2-7	TRBV14	medium-sized	NA	CASSQDGFRWNEQYF	TGTGCCAGCAGCCAAGATGGATTTCGATGGAACGAGCAGTACTTC
TRBJ1-2	TRBV5-1	medium-sized	NA	CASSFGSPYGYTF	TGCGCCAGCAGCTTCGGGAGCCCCTATGGCTACACCTTC
TRBJ2-5	TRBV2	NA	TRBD2	CASSPGGQETQYF	TGTGCCAGCAGTCCCGGGGGGCAAGAGACCCAGTACTTC
TRBJ2-5	TRBV20-1	few	TRBD2	CSASRIHGLAGGPQETQYF	TGCAGTGCTAGCCGAATCCATGGACTAGCGGGGGGGCCACAAGAGACCCAGTACTTC
TRBJ2-5	TRBV28	large	NA	CASSFKVSGQQETQYF	TGTGCCAGCAGTTTTAAGGTATCGGGGCAGCAAGAGACCCAGTACTTC
TRBJ2-7	TRBV12-3/TRBV12-4	NA	NA	CASRRTVNSYNEQYF	TGTGCCAGCAGGCGGACGGTTAACTCCTACAATGAGCAGTACTTC
TRBJ2-2	TRBV20-1	NA	TRBD2	CSARDARGRAPGELFF	TGCAGTGCTAGAGATGCCAGAGGGAGGGCCCCCGGGGAGCTGTTTTTT
TRBJ1-2	TRBV12-3/TRBV12-4	NA	NA	CASTMNIFGRNREINYGYTF	TGTGCCAGCACCATGAATATTTTTGGGAGAAACAGGGAAATAAACTATGGCTACACCTTC
TRBJ1-3	TRBV19	medium-sized	NA	CASRAPGSGNTIYF	TGTGCCAGTAGGGCCCCCGGGTCTGGAAACACCATATATTTT
TRBJ2-7	TRBV7-9	NA	NA	CASSLAGHNYEQYF	TGTGCCAGCAGCTTAGCGGGACATAACTACGAGCAGTACTTC
TRBJ2-1	TRBV14	medium-sized	TRBD2	CASSFGTSSYNEQFF	TGTGCCAGCAGCTTCGGGACTAGCTCATACAATGAGCAGTTCTTC
TRBJ2-2	TRBV19	medium-sized	NA	CASSIGSANTGELFF	TGTGCCAGTAGTATTGGTTCAGCAAACACCGGGGAGCTGTTTTTT
TRBJ2-3	TRBV5-4	medium-sized	TRBD2	CASSAPQLAGTDTQYF	TGTGCCAGCAGCGCCCCCCAACTAGCGGGCACAGATACGCAGTATTTT
TRBJ2-3	TRBV12-3/TRBV12-4	NA	TRBD2	CASTMTSGNTQYF	TGTGCCAGCACCATGACTAGCGGAAATACGCAGTATTTT
TRBJ2-7	TRBV7-9	NA	NA	CASSLTQAAYEQYF	TGTGCCAGCAGCTTAACACAGGCGGCCTACGAGCAGTACTTC
TRBJ1-1	TRBV27	NA	NA	CASSLGPGSNTEAFF	TGTGCCAGCAGTTTGGGGCCAGGGTCGAACACTGAAGCTTTCTTT
TRBJ1-3	TRBV19	medium-sized	NA	CASSIDLRGNTIYF	TGTGCCAGTAGTATAGATCTTCGCGGAAACACCATATATTTT
TRBJ2-1	TRBV28	NA	NA	CASSLSGTYNEQFF	TGTGCCAGCAGTTTGAGTGGGACCTACAATGAGCAGTTCTTC
TRBJ1-2	TRBV5-6	NA	TRBD1	CASSLPGQGIEGYTF	TGTGCCAGCAGCTTGCCCGGACAGGGAATAGAGGGCTACACCTTC
TRBJ2-1	TRBV5-1	NA	NA	CASSLPGVFGEQFF	TGCGCCAGCAGCTTGCCGGGGGTGTTTGGTGAGCAGTTCTTC
TRBJ1-6	TRBV6-6	NA	NA	CASRHEPVSSYNSHLHF	TGTGCCAGCAGACACGAGCCTGTGAGCTCCTATAATTCACACCTCCACTTT
TRBJ1-4	TRBV5-1	NA	NA	CASSLKDRPNEKLFF	TGCGCCAGCAGCCTCAAGGACAGACCTAATGAAAAACTGTTTTTT
TRBJ1-5	TRBV5-5	few	NA	CASSSQVNQPQHF	TGTGCCAGCAGCTCCCAGGTAAATCAGCCCCAGCATTTT
TRBJ1-4	TRBV5-1	NA	TRBD1	CASSFGTANEKLFF	TGCGCCAGCAGCTTCGGGACAGCTAATGAAAAACTGTTTTTT
TRBJ1-6	TRBV6-9	medium-sized	TRBD1	CASRPRTGGEETPLHF	TGTGCCAGCAGACCCAGGACAGGGGGTGAGGAAACACCCCTCCACTTT
TRBJ1-5	TRBV19	medium-sized	NA	CASSTDSYSNQPQHF	TGTGCCAGTAGTACGGACAGTTATAGCAATCAGCCCCAGCATTTT
TRBJ2-3	TRBV6-2/TRBV6-3	medium-sized	NA	CASRQSTDTQYF	TGTGCCAGCAGACAGAGCACAGATACGCAGTATTTT
TRBJ1-1	TRBV19	few	TRBD1	CASSTGTDTEAFF	TGTGCCAGTAGTACCGGGACAGACACTGAAGCTTTCTTT
TRBJ2-7	TRBV27	NA	TRBD1	CASSPWRQGGIYEQYF	TGTGCCAGCAGCCCTTGGCGACAGGGGGGGATATACGAGCAGTACTTC
TRBJ2-7	TRBV6-6	medium-sized	TRBD2	CATLRVAGGWYEQYF	TGTGCCACCCTGCGAGTAGCGGGAGGATGGTACGAGCAGTACTTC
TRBJ1-1	TRBV7-9	NA	NA	CASIADISPEAFF	TGTGCCAGCATCGCTGACATCTCCCCTGAAGCTTTCTTT
TRBJ1-6	TRBV30	medium-sized	NA	CAWNEGAYNSPLHF	TGTGCCTGGAACGAGGGGGCCTATAATTCACCCCTCCACTTT
TRBJ2-5	TRBV10-3	NA	TRBD1	CAISERTGRVETQYF	TGTGCCATCAGTGAGAGGACAGGGCGAGTAGAGACCCAGTACTTC
TRBJ1-4	TRBV6-2/TRBV6-3	medium-sized	NA	CASSYSSGEAGEKLFF	TGTGCCAGCAGTTACTCGAGCGGGGAGGCAGGAGAAAAACTGTTTTTT
TRBJ2-2	TRBV14	few	TRBD2	CASSQGTLAGGTTGELFF	TGTGCCAGCAGCCAAGGAACACTAGCGGGGGGGACCACCGGGGAGCTGTTTTTT
TRBJ2-2	TRBV12-3/TRBV12-4	medium-sized	TRBD2	CASSFGGSGNTGELFF	TGTGCCAGCAGTTTCGGCGGGAGTGGGAACACCGGGGAGCTGTTTTTT
TRBJ1-6	TRBV5-5	NA	NA	CASSLGTGGRNSPLHF	TGTGCCAGCAGCTTGGGAACCGGGGGTAGAAATTCACCCCTCCACTTT
TRBJ1-6	TRBV7-2	few	NA	CASSLQGNSPLHF	TGTGCCAGCAGCTTACAGGGGAATTCACCCCTCCACTTT
TRBJ2-2	TRBV19	medium-sized	NA	CASTKRGFSDTGELFF	TGTGCCAGTACCAAACGAGGGTTTAGCGACACCGGGGAGCTGTTTTTT
TRBJ2-3	TRBV5-1	few	NA	CASSPGPLTDTQYF	TGCGCCAGCAGCCCTGGGCCACTCACAGATACGCAGTATTTT
TRBJ2-1	TRBV28	NA	TRBD2	CATLAGWNEQFF	TGTGCCACCCTAGCGGGGTGGAATGAGCAGTTCTTC
TRBJ1-1	TRBV18	NA	TRBD1	CASSPLRRGPKTDTEAFF	TGTGCCAGCTCACCACTAAGGAGGGGGCCCAAAACGGACACTGAAGCTTTCTTT
TRBJ1-4	TRBV4-3	NA	NA	CASSQGAGAYEKLFF	TGCGCCAGCAGCCAGGGGGCCGGGGCGTATGAAAAACTGTTTTTT
TRBJ2-1	TRBV14	few	NA	CASTPAGQTALNEQFF	TGTGCCAGCACCCCGGCGGGGCAGACTGCGCTCAATGAGCAGTTCTTC
TRBJ2-3	TRBV30	medium-sized	TRBD2	CAWTSGSTDTQYF	TGTGCCTGGACTAGCGGGAGCACAGATACGCAGTATTTT
TRBJ2-4	TRBV7-6	NA	NA	CASSLGQRQNIQYF	TGTGCCAGCAGCTTAGGGCAGCGCCAAAACATTCAGTACTTC
TRBJ1-1	TRBV5-4	NA	TRBD1	CASSRGQDDTEAFF	TGTGCCAGCAGCCGGGGACAGGACGACACTGAAGCTTTCTTT
TRBJ1-5	TRBV6-2/TRBV6-3	few	TRBD1	CASSYSLGQGRDQPQHF	TGTGCCAGCAGTTACTCTTTGGGACAGGGAAGGGATCAGCCCCAGCATTTT
TRBJ1-2	TRBV30	medium-sized	NA	CAWSVRGVLNYGYTF	TGTGCCTGGAGTGTACGAGGAGTTCTTAACTATGGCTACACCTTC
TRBJ1-1	TRBV7-2	NA	TRBD1	CASSRDRGVFAEAFF	TGTGCCAGCAGCCGGGACAGGGGTGTTTTCGCTGAAGCTTTCTTT
TRBJ1-6	TRBV7-2	medium-sized	NA	CASSLGSGTPNSPLHF	TGTGCCAGCAGCTTAGGATCCGGGACACCGAATTCACCCCTCCACTTT
TRBJ2-3	TRBV20-1	medium-sized	TRBD2	CSATSGNTDTQYF	TGCAGTGCTACCAGCGGGAACACAGATACGCAGTATTTT
TRBJ2-3	TRBV6-4	medium-sized	NA	CASSVGEADTQYF	TGTGCCAGCAGTGTTGGAGAGGCAGATACGCAGTATTTT
TRBJ1-2	TRBV7-2	few	NA	CASSLGAGLSYGYTF	TGTGCCAGCAGCTTAGGAGCAGGATTGTCGTATGGCTACACCTTC
TRBJ1-2	TRBV6-1	medium-sized	NA	CASSLAVASTFGYTF	TGTGCCAGCAGCCTGGCGGTAGCGTCGACTTTTGGCTACACCTTC
TRBJ2-7	TRBV5-5	few	NA	CASSLDRSYEQYF	TGTGCCAGCAGCTTGGATAGGTCCTACGAGCAGTACTTC